This T cell receptor (beta chain) was profiled in a study of human T cells and chemical hapten exposure. Study at large: Sensitization employed 2% DPC on approximately 2 cm by approximately 2 cm of upper inner arm skin.

CDR1 is SGHTA and CDR2 is FQGNSA in the germline V gene. V trimming: 5 bases; J trimming: 3 bases; junction bases outside the gene matches: 4. This CDR3 has 13 amino acids. Time point in this sample: patch test 3, about 24 weeks after DPC sensitization. Treatment defined: therapeutic diphenylcyclopropenone sensitization with weekly scalp DPC. Within the library, unique molecular identifiers were attached to each individual cDNA molecule. TCRdb re-called the RACE reads with MiXCR, one entry per CDR3 protein. Of about 190,000 distinct CDR3 sequences listed, around 25% are singletons. V usage is TRBV7-2 and J usage is TRBJ2-7; 7 bases fit TRBD2. The origin of this receptor is a woman in her 40s with alopecia areata. Some clones in this sample may be carry-over from other donors' samples. The specimen comprised whole blood, sampled in connection with sensitization to the hapten diphenylcyclopropenone (DPC). DNA for the CDR3: TGTGCCAGCAGCCCCCCTAGCGGCTACGAGCAGTACTTC. Translation gives CASSPPSGYEQYF.